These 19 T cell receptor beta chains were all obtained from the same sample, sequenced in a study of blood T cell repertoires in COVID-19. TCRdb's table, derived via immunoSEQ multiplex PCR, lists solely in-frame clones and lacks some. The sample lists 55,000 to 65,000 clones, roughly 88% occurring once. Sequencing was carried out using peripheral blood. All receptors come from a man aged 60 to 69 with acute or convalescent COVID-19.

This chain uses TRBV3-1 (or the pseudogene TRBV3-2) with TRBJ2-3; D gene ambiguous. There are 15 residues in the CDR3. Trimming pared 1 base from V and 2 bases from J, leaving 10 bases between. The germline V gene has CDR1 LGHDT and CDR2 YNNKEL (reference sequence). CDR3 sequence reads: CASSQALRSTDTQYF. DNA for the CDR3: TGTGCCAGCAGCCAAGCACTACGCTCCACAGATACGCAGTATTTT.

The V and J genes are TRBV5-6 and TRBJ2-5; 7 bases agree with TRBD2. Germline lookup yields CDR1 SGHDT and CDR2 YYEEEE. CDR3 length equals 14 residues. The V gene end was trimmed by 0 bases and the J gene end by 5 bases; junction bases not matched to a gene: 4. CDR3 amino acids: CASSLAGGRETQYF. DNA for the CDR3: TGTGCCAGCAGCTTGGCGGGGGGAAGGGAGACCCAGTACTTC.

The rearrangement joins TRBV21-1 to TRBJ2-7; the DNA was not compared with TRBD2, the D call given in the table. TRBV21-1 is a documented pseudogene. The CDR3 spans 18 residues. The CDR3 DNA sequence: TGTGCCAGCAGCAAAGGCTGGGGGAGGGTCCCGAGCTCCTACGAGCAGTACTTC. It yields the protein CASSKGWGRVPSSYEQYF.

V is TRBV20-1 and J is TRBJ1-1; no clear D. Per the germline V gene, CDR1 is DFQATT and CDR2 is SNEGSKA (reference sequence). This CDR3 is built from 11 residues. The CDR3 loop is CSVTANTEAFF. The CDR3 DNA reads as TGCAGCGTAACAGCGAACACTGAAGCTTTCTTT.

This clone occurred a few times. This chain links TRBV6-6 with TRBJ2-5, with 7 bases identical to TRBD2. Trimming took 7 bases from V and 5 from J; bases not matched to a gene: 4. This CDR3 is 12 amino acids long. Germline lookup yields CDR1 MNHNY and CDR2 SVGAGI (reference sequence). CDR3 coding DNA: TGTGCCAGCAAGGGAGGGCAGGAGACCCAGTACTTC. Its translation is CASKGGQETQYF.

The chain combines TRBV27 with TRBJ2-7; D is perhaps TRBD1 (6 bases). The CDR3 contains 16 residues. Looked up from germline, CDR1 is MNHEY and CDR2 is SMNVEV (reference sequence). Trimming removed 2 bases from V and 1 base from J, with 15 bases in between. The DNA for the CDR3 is TGTGCCAGCAGTTTAGGTAGCCCTGGACAGTCCTACGAGCAGTACTTC. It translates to CASSLGSPGQSYEQYF.

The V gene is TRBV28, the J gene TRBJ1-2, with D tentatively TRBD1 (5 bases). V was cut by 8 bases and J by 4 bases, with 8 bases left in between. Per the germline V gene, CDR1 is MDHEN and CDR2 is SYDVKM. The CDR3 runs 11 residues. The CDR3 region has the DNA TGTGCCAGCGGGGGGATCTATGGCTACACCTTC. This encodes CASGGIYGYTF.

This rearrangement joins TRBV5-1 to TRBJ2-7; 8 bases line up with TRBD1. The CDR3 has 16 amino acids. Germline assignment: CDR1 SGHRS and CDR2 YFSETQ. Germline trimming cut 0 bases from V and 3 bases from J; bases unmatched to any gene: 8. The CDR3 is CASSLAQAGGIYEQYF. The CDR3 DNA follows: TGCGCCAGCAGCTTGGCCCAGGCAGGGGGCATCTACGAGCAGTACTTC.

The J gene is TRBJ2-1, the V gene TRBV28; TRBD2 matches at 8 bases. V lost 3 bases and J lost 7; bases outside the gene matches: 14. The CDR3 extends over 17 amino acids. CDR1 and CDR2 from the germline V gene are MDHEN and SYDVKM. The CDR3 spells CASSLLAGGWRQNEQFF. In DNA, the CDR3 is TGTGCCAGCAGTTTGCTAGCGGGTGGTTGGAGGCAAAATGAGCAGTTCTTC.

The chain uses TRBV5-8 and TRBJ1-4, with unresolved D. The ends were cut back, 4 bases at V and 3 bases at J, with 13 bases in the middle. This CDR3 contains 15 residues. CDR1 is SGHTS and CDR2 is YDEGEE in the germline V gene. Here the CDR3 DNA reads TGTGCCAGCAGCCCCGGCGCGGAGCCTAATGAAAAACTGTTTTTT. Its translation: CASSPGAEPNEKLFF.

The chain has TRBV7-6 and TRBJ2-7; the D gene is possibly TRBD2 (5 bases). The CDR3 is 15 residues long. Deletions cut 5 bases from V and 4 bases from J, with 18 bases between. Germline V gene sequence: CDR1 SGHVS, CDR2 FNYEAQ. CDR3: CASSPPGSLVYEQYF. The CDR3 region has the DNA TGTGCCAGCAGCCCCCCGGGATCTCTTGTTTACGAGCAGTACTTC.

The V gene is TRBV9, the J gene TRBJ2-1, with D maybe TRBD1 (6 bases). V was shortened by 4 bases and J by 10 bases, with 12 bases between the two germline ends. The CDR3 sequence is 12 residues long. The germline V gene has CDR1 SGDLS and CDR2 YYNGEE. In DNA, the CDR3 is TGTGCCAGCAGCCTCACCGGGACAGAGCAGTTCTTC. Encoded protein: CASSLTGTEQFF.

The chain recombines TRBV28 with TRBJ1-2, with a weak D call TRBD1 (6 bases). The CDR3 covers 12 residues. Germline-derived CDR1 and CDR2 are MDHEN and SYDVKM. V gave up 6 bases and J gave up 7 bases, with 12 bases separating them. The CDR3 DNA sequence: TGTGCCAGCAGCCCCCAGGGGTTTGGCTACACCTTC. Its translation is CASSPQGFGYTF.

The CDR3 DNA is TGTGCCAGCAGCTTAGGTCTCCTCAATGAGCAGTTCTTC. Translation gives CASSLGLLNEQFF. The genes are TRBV7-7 and TRBJ2-1, with D hard to call. The CDR3 loop spans 13 amino acids. Trimming left V 1 base short and J 6 bases short, with 7 bases between. Germline CDR1 reads SSHAT; CDR2 reads FNYEAQ (reference sequence).

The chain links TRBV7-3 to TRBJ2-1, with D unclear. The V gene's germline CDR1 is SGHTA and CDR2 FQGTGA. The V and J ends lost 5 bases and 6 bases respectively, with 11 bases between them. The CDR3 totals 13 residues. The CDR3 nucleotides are TGTGCCAGCAGCCTGGTATCGGTCAATGAGCAGTTCTTC. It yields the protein CASSLVSVNEQFF.

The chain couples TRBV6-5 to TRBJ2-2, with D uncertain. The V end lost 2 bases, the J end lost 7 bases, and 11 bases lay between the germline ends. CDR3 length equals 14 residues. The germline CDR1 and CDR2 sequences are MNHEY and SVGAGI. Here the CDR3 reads CASSYPPRGGELFF. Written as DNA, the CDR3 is TGTGCCAGCAGTTACCCCCCCCGAGGCGGGGAGCTGTTTTTT.

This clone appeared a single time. CDR3 protein: CASSPGSGGHEQFF. In DNA form, the CDR3 reads TGTGCCAGCAGCCCCGGTAGCGGGGGCCATGAGCAGTTCTTC. The rearrangement joins TRBV27 to TRBJ2-1; 9 nucleotides line up with TRBD2. This CDR3 comprises 14 residues. Germline CDR1 reads MNHEY; CDR2 reads SMNVEV (reference sequence). Trimming took 6 bases from V and 8 from J; bases not matched to a gene: 8.

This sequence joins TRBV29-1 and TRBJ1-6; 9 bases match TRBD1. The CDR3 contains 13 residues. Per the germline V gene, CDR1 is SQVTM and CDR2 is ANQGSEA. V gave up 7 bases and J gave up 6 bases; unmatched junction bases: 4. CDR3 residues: CSAGTGINSPLHF. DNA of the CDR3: TGCAGCGCTGGGACAGGGATTAATTCACCCCTCCACTTT.

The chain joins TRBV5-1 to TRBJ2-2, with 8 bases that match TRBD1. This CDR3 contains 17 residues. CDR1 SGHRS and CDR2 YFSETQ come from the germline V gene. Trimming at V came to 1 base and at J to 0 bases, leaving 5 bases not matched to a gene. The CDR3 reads CASSLRDRLTNTGELFF. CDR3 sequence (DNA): TGCGCCAGCAGCTTGAGGGACAGGCTAACGAACACCGGGGAGCTGTTTTTT.